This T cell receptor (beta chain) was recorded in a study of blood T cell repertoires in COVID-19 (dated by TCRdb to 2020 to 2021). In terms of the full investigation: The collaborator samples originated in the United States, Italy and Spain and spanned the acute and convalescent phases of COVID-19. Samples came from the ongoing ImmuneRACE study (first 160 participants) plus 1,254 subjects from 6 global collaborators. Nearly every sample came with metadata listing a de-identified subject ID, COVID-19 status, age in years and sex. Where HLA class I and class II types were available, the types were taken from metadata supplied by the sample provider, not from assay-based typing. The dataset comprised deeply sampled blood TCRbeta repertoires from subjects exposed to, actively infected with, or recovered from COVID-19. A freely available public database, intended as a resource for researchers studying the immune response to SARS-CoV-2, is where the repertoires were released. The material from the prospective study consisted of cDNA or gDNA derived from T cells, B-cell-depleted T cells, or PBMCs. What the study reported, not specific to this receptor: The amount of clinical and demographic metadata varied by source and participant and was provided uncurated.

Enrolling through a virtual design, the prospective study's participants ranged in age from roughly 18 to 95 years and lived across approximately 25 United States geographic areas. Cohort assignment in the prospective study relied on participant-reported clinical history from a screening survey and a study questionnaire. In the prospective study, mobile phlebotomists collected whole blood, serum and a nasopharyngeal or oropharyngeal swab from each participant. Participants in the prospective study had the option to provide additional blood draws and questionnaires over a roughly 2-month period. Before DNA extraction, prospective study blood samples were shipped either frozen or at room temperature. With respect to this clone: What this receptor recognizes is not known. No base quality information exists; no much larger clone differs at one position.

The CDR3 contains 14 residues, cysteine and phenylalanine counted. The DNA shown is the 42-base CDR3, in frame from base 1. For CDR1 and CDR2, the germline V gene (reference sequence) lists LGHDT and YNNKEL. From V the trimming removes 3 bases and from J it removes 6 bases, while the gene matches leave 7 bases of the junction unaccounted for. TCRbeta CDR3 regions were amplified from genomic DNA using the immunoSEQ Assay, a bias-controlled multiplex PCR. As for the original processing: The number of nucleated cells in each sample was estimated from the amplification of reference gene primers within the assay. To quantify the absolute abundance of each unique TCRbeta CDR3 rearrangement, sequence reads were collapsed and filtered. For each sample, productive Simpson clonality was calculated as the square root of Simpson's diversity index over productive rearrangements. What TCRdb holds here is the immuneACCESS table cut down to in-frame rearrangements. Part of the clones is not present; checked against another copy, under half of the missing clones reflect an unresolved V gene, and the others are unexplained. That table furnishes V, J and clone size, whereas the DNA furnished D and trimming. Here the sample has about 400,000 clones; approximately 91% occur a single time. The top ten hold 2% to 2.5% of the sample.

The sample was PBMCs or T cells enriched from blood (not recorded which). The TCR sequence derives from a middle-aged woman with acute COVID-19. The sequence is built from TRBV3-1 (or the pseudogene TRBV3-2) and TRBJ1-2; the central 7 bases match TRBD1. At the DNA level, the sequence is TGTGCCAGCAGCCAGCAAGCAGGGGGGCATGGCTACACCTTC. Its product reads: CASSQQAGGHGYTF.